Listed below are T cell receptor beta chains from one sample, sequenced in a study of cytomegalovirus exposure and HLA in healthy donors. Profiled with immunoSEQ multiplex PCR; TCRdb holds only in-frame clones, not every one. This sample has approximately 160,000 clones, with over 70% found just once. The sample consisted of PBMCs. These TCRs come from a woman aged 30 to 39 in good health and CMV-seropositive. CDR3s include the opening cysteine and the closing phenylalanine or tryptophan. D genes are given only for firm matches. Size is stated for part of the rows, as once, few or many counts, or as a class when the clone is expanded.

D	size	V	J	CDR3	DNA
TRBD1	NA	TRBV19	TRBJ2-5	CASSGGTGTRETQYF	TGTGCCAGTAGTGGGGGGACAGGGACGCGGGAGACCCAGTACTTC
TRBD1	few	TRBV2	TRBJ1-1	CASRVDRGVNTEAFF	TGTGCCAGCAGGGTCGACAGGGGGGTGAACACTGAAGCTTTCTTT
NA	once	TRBV7-9	TRBJ2-7	CASSSPGDRYEQYF	TGTGCCAGCAGCTCACCAGGGGACCGCTACGAGCAGTACTTC
TRBD1	few	TRBV18	TRBJ1-1	CASSDDRDTEAFF	TGTGCCAGCTCCGACGACAGGGACACTGAAGCTTTCTTT
TRBD2	NA	TRBV28	TRBJ2-7	CASSSSGREDYEQYF	TGTGCCAGCAGCTCCTCGGGTCGGGAGGACTACGAGCAGTACTTC
NA	NA	TRBV7-3	TRBJ2-3	CASSLHSLPDTQYF	TGTGCCAGCAGCTTACATAGTCTCCCAGATACGCAGTATTTT
NA	NA	TRBV5-1	TRBJ1-2	CASSLAAERLSDGYTF	TGCGCCAGCAGCTTGGCTGCAGAGAGACTATCCGATGGCTACACCTTC
TRBD1	NA	TRBV28	TRBJ1-2	CASSLSGGASYGYTF	TGTGCCAGCAGTTTATCAGGGGGCGCATCCTATGGCTACACCTTC
NA	NA	TRBV14	TRBJ2-7	CASSQDGGGYEQYF	TGTGCCAGCAGCCAAGATGGTGGCGGTTACGAGCAGTACTTC
NA	NA	TRBV15	TRBJ2-3	CATSKPDTQYF	TGTGCCACCAGCAAGCCGGATACGCAGTATTTT
NA	NA	TRBV2	TRBJ2-5	CASHRGRQETQYF	TGTGCCAGCCACCGTGGTCGGCAAGAGACCCAGTACTTC
TRBD2	NA	TRBV14	TRBJ2-1	CGGEREGSYNEQFF	TGTGGGGGGGAGCGGGAGGGTTCCTACAATGAGCAGTTCTTC
NA	NA	TRBV6-5	TRBJ1-2	CASRGRTGGGYTF	TGTGCCAGCAGGGGAAGAACCGGAGGAGGCTACACCTTC
TRBD1	NA	TRBV5-4	TRBJ2-7	CASSRDRGVSEQYF	TGTGCCAGCAGCAGGGACAGGGGAGTTAGCGAGCAGTACTTC
NA	NA	TRBV19	TRBJ1-5	CASSMGEGQPQHF	TGTGCCAGTAGTATGGGTGAGGGTCAGCCCCAGCATTTT
NA	NA	TRBV11-3	TRBJ2-7	CASSETSDYLSEQYF	TGTGCCAGCAGCGAGACCTCGGACTACCTGTCCGAGCAGTACTTC
TRBD1	few	TRBV6-1	TRBJ2-1	CASSETGGSYNEQFF	TGTGCCAGCAGTGAAACAGGGGGCTCCTACAATGAGCAGTTCTTC
NA	NA	TRBV28	TRBJ1-1	CASSLPTGGLNTEAFF	TGTGCCAGCAGTTTACCAACGGGGGGTTTGAACACTGAAGCTTTCTTT
NA	NA	TRBV27	TRBJ2-5	CASSTPRDYQETQYF	TGTGCCAGCAGTACTCCCCGAGACTACCAAGAGACCCAGTACTTC
NA	NA	TRBV19	TRBJ1-2	CASSTRGNYGYTF	TGTGCCAGTAGCACTAGGGGGAACTATGGCTACACCTTC
NA	NA	TRBV19	TRBJ2-1	CASSIVRDNEQFF	TGTGCCAGTAGTATAGTCCGGGACAATGAGCAGTTCTTC
NA	NA	TRBV1	TRBJ2-2	CTSSNGALLAGDGGELFF	TGCACCAGCAGCAACGGGGCCCTTCTAGCGGGAGATGGCGGGGAGCTGTTTTTT
TRBD2	NA	TRBV28	TRBJ2-1	CASSLWGGNEQFF	TGTGCCAGCAGTTTATGGGGGGGGAATGAGCAGTTCTTC
NA	NA	TRBV19	TRBJ2-7	CASSAESGFSYEQYF	TGTGCCAGTAGTGCCGAATCGGGATTCTCCTACGAGCAGTACTTC
TRBD2	NA	TRBV5-1	TRBJ2-3	CASSLGGLAGSTDTQYF	TGCGCCAGCAGCTTGGGGGGACTAGCGGGAAGCACAGATACGCAGTATTTT
TRBD1	NA	TRBV2	TRBJ1-2	CASSADRDRGYTF	TGTGCCAGCAGTGCGGACAGGGACCGTGGCTACACCTTC
TRBD1	NA	TRBV28	TRBJ2-3	CASRSTGPLYF	TGTGCCAGCCGTTCGACAGGGCCACTGTATTTT
NA	NA	TRBV7-6	TRBJ2-2	CASSFPMNTGELFF	TGTGCCAGCAGCTTCCCCATGAACACCGGGGAGCTGTTTTTT
TRBD1	NA	TRBV30	TRBJ2-1	CAWSKGTGANEQFF	TGTGCCTGGAGTAAGGGGACAGGGGCAAATGAGCAGTTCTTC
NA	NA	TRBV9	TRBJ2-7	CASSVDWGPLYEQYF	TGTGCCAGCAGCGTTGACTGGGGGCCCCTCTACGAGCAGTACTTC
NA	NA	TRBV4-1	TRBJ1-5	CASSQEGTGLNQPQHF	TGCGCCAGCAGCCAAGAAGGAACAGGCCTCAATCAGCCCCAGCATTTT
NA	few	TRBV11-2	TRBJ2-7	CASSRTSYEQYF	TGTGCCAGCAGCCGCACTTCCTACGAGCAGTACTTC
NA	few	TRBV16	TRBJ1-1	CASSQSGGNTEAFF	TGTGCCAGCAGCCAATCGGGGGGGAACACTGAAGCTTTCTTT
NA	NA	TRBV15	TRBJ2-2	CATTSTGTTGELFF	TGTGCCACCACCTCTACAGGGACCACCGGGGAGCTGTTTTTT
NA	NA	TRBV7-9	TRBJ2-7	CASSREATIEQYF	TGTGCCAGCAGCCGAGAAGCCACTATAGAGCAGTACTTC
TRBD1	few	TRBV29-1	TRBJ1-1	CSVEGTVLNTEAFF	TGCAGCGTTGAGGGGACAGTCCTGAACACTGAAGCTTTCTTT
NA	NA	TRBV5-6	TRBJ2-7	CASSWGDRYYEQYF	TGTGCCAGCAGCTGGGGGGACCGATACTACGAGCAGTACTTC
TRBD1	NA	TRBV27	TRBJ1-5	CASSGGQGPYQPQHF	TGTGCCAGCAGTGGGGGACAGGGACCTTATCAGCCCCAGCATTTT
NA	NA	TRBV30	TRBJ1-5	CAWSEPTNQPQHF	TGTGCCTGGAGTGAACCTACGAATCAGCCCCAGCATTTT
NA	once	TRBV5-1	TRBJ2-2	CASSPRQDTGELFF	TGCGCCAGCAGCCCCAGGCAGGACACCGGGGAGCTGTTTTTT
NA	NA	TRBV11-3	TRBJ2-3	CASRVAAGDTQYF	TGTGCCAGCAGGGTAGCGGCAGGGGATACGCAGTATTTT
NA	NA	TRBV7-2	TRBJ2-1	CASSPGPGSYSGRRDEQFF	TGTGCCAGCAGCCCGGGACCAGGGTCTTATAGCGGACGACGCGATGAGCAGTTCTTC
TRBD2	NA	TRBV4-1	TRBJ2-3	CASSQEGAGRTDTQYF	TGCGCCAGCAGCCAAGAAGGAGCGGGACGCACAGATACGCAGTATTTT
NA	NA	TRBV11-3	TRBJ1-4	CASSPGAGANVGYEKLFF	TGTGCCAGCAGCCCCGGGGCAGGGGCGAACGTGGGGTATGAAAAACTGTTTTTT
TRBD2	once	TRBV2	TRBJ2-7	CASSESVGGTYEQYF	TGTGCCAGCAGTGAAAGTGTGGGAGGGACCTACGAGCAGTACTTC
TRBD1	once	TRBV19	TRBJ1-5	CASSQGNNQPQHF	TGTGCCAGTTCACAGGGGAACAATCAGCCCCAGCATTTT
NA	once	TRBV6-1	TRBJ1-2	CASSRDYGYTF	TGTGCCAGCAGCCGGGACTATGGCTACACCTTC
TRBD2	few	TRBV25-1	TRBJ2-5	CASSETGGGETQYF	TGTGCCAGCAGTGAAACGGGAGGGGGAGAGACCCAGTACTTC
NA	NA	TRBV9	TRBJ2-2	CASSVGQGLLSGELFF	TGTGCCAGCAGCGTAGGGCAGGGATTACTCTCCGGGGAGCTGTTTTTT
TRBD1	NA	TRBV7-3	TRBJ2-3	CASSLNRQGAITDTQYF	TGTGCCAGCAGCTTAAATCGGCAGGGGGCTATCACAGATACGCAGTATTTT
TRBD1	NA	TRBV18	TRBJ2-3	CASSLGQDTDTQYF	TGTGCCAGCTCACTGGGACAGGACACAGATACGCAGTATTTT
NA	NA	TRBV9	TRBJ2-1	CASSPDLSGTYNEQFF	TGTGCCAGCAGCCCAGACTTGTCAGGGACCTACAATGAGCAGTTCTTC
NA	NA	TRBV25-1	TRBJ1-5	CASSAPGSQPQHF	TGTGCCAGCAGTGCCCCGGGTAGTCAGCCCCAGCATTTT
NA	NA	TRBV5-4	TRBJ2-7	CASSGWTAYEQYF	TGTGCCAGCAGCGGTTGGACAGCCTACGAGCAGTACTTC
TRBD1	NA	TRBV4-1	TRBJ1-2	CASSQGHGTGYGYTF	TGCGCCAGCAGCCAAGGTCATGGGACAGGCTATGGCTACACCTTC
NA	few	TRBV2	TRBJ1-1	CASSVGRGGRDTEAFF	TGTGCCAGCAGTGTGGGCAGGGGCGGGAGGGACACTGAAGCTTTCTTT
NA	few	TRBV7-6	TRBJ1-2	CASSHGTNYGYTF	TGTGCCAGCAGCCATGGCACCAACTATGGCTACACCTTC
TRBD2	once	TRBV27	TRBJ2-7	CASSLSRSGNYYEQYF	TGTGCCAGCAGTTTGTCACGAAGCGGGAACTACTACGAGCAGTACTTC
TRBD1	NA	TRBV6-5	TRBJ1-4	CASSPQGRSSKLFF	TGTGCCAGCAGCCCACAGGGGCGATCATCAAAACTGTTTTTT